This T cell receptor beta chain came from a study of OX40 agonist ivuxolimab in advanced cancers. Across the whole study: Patients were dosed with the agonistic anti-OX40 (CD134) antibody ivuxolimab.

Sequenced by immunoSEQ multiplex PCR; TCRdb stores in-frame clones only, minus some. The sample shows about 81,000 clones, approximately 90% of them seen only once. The CDR3 consists of 17 residues. V dropped 4 bases and J dropped 6 bases, with 22 bases sitting between them. Germline V gene lookup returns CDR1 LGHNA and CDR2 YSLEER. V is TRBV4-3 and J is TRBJ2-1, with a weak D call TRBD2 (5 bases). The sample in question was CD4+ or CD8+ T cells sorted from blood, obtained in a trial of the OX40 agonist ivuxolimab. The receptor comes from an adult with an advanced solid tumor such as melanoma, head and neck, liver or kidney cancer. In nucleotides, the CDR3 is TGCGCCAGCAGCCGAAGATTGGCCGGGGTTAATCCCAATGAGCAGTTCTTC. This encodes CASSRRLAGVNPNEQFF.